Each of the 25 T cell receptor beta chains below was sequenced from the same sample in a study of T cell responses to AZD1222 COVID-19 vaccine. This table comes from immunoSEQ multiplex PCR, and its TCRdb copy is limited to in-frame clones, with some not included. This table holds more than 95,000 clones, 93% found once. The specimen comprised peripheral blood, sampled on day 0 of AZD1222 vaccination. These receptors all stem from an adult in good health.

Only a few counts were recorded for this clone. V gene TRBV21-1 combines with J gene TRBJ1-5; TRBD1, the D gene given by the table, was not confirmed from the DNA. TRBV21-1 is assigned pseudogene status. This CDR3 region has 17 residues. Here the CDR3 reads CASSSQPGQGFNQPQHF. The DNA of the CDR3 is TGTGCCAGCAGTTCCCAACCGGGACAGGGGTTTAATCAGCCCCAGCATTTT.

The V gene is TRBV5-1, the J gene TRBJ2-1; D gene unclear. Trimming cost V 1 base and J 5 bases, with 7 bases left between them. CDR1 SGHRS and CDR2 YFSETQ come from the germline V gene. CDR3 length equals 13 residues. The CDR3 DNA sequence: TGCGCCAGCAGCTTGTCGCAGAACAATGAGCAGTTCTTC. It specifies CASSLSQNNEQFF.

The V gene is TRBV6-5, the J gene TRBJ2-1; possible D gene TRBD2, 5 bases. Deletions cut 5 bases from V and 1 base from J, with 12 bases between. The CDR3 runs 15 residues. The germline V gene encodes CDR1 MNHEY and CDR2 SVGAGI. DNA of the CDR3: TGTGCCAGCAGTCCTTCCCCGGGATCCTACAATGAGCAGTTCTTC. Translated: CASSPSPGSYNEQFF.

The chain couples TRBV5-4 to TRBJ1-1; TRBD1 is a possible D gene (5 bases). Trimming removed 0 bases from V and 4 bases from J, with 7 bases in between. The CDR3 runs 13 residues. Germline V gene lookup returns CDR1 SGHNT and CDR2 YYREEE (reference sequence). The CDR3: CASSLARVTEAFF. The CDR3 coding sequence is TGTGCCAGCAGCTTGGCCAGGGTCACTGAAGCTTTCTTT.

The chain couples TRBV6-4 to TRBJ2-2, with D tentatively TRBD2 (6 bases). This CDR3 has 14 residues. V dropped 4 bases and J dropped 7 bases, with 13 bases sitting between them. CDR1 and CDR2 from the germline V gene are MRHNA and SNTAGT. The CDR3 DNA is TGTGCCAGCAGTGTCGGAGGGGAAGACGGGGAGCTGTTTTTT. It translates to CASSVGGEDGELFF.

The chain uses TRBV5-1 and TRBJ1-1; D gene ambiguous. From germline, CDR1 is SGHRS and CDR2 YFSETQ. There are 13 residues in the CDR3. V lost 4 bases, J lost 0 bases, and 7 bases lay in between. CDR3 DNA: TGCGCCAGCAGCCTGGGGATGAACACTGAAGCTTTCTTT. As protein: CASSLGMNTEAFF.

The chain carries TRBV11-1 and TRBJ2-3; D possibly matches TRBD1 or TRBD2 (6 bases each). The CDR3 contains 16 residues. Trimming removed 6 bases from V and 2 bases from J, with 18 bases in between. Germline loops: CDR1 SGHAT, CDR2 FQDESV (reference sequence). The CDR3 sequence: CASRLNQGRHTDTQYF. Here the CDR3 DNA reads TGTGCCAGCAGACTGAACCAGGGGAGGCACACAGATACGCAGTATTTT.

This clone was observed a few times. V and J are TRBV6-4 and TRBJ2-1, with 14 positions matching TRBD2. Germline-derived CDR1 and CDR2 are MRHNA and SNTAGT. The CDR3 length is 15 residues. The ends lost 2 bases at V and 9 bases at J; junction bases unmatched: 3. In nucleotides, the CDR3 is TGTGCCAGCAGTGACGGGACTAGCGGGAGTTTTGAGCAGTTCTTC. Its translation is CASSDGTSGSFEQFF.

The chain has TRBV11-3 and TRBJ1-1; a possible D gene is TRBD1 (5 bases). Trimming left V 4 bases short and J 0 bases short, with 12 bases between. Germline CDR1 and CDR2: SGHNT and YENEEA. The CDR3 extends over 15 amino acids. The CDR3 region is CASSSDTLMNTEAFF. As DNA, the CDR3 is TGTGCCAGCAGCTCGGACACACTTATGAACACTGAAGCTTTCTTT.

This clone occurred once. V and J are TRBV9 and TRBJ1-2, with 10 bases that match TRBD1. With V trimmed by 0 bases and J by 6 bases, 2 bases remained unmatched. The CDR3 covers 14 residues. Germline lookup yields CDR1 SGDLS and CDR2 YYNGEE. Here the CDR3 reads CASSVEDRGDGYTF. The CDR3 region has the DNA TGTGCCAGCAGCGTAGAGGACAGGGGGGATGGCTACACCTTC.

The chain couples TRBV24-1 to TRBJ2-7; 11 bases map to TRBD2. The CDR3 length is 16 residues. The V gene end was trimmed by 3 bases and the J gene end by 4 bases; junction bases not matched to a gene: 7. CDR1 KGHDR and CDR2 SFDVKD come from the germline V gene. This CDR3 is CATSDPTSGRQYEQYF. The CDR3 DNA reads TGTGCCACCAGTGATCCCACTAGCGGGAGACAGTACGAGCAGTACTTC.

On this clone itself: The junction departs from germline at one end; a sequencing error may be responsible. CDR3 protein: CAISPLGQSNEKLFF. The CDR3, as DNA: TGTGCCATCAGTCCCCTCGGGCAGTCTAATGAAAAACTGTTTTTT. The V and J genes are TRBV28 and TRBJ1-4; D ambiguous. Germline CDR1 is MDHEN and CDR2 is SYDVKM. The CDR3 runs 15 residues.

The V and J genes are TRBV28 and TRBJ1-2; no firm D call. CDR1 and CDR2 from the germline V gene are MDHEN and SYDVKM. The CDR3 totals 14 residues. With 4 bases removed from V and 6 bases from J, the gap between germline ends came to 15 bases. The CDR3 DNA reads as TGTGCCAGCAGTTCCTCCTTCGGACGCCATGGCTACACCTTC. Residues: CASSSSFGRHGYTF.

V usage is TRBV27 and J usage is TRBJ2-1, with D possibly being TRBD2 (5 bases). CDR3 size: 13 residues. Germline CDR1 reads MNHEY; CDR2 reads SMNVEV (reference sequence). V was pared by 4 bases and J by 6 bases, with 10 bases between. The DNA for the CDR3 is TGTGCCAGCAGTTCGCGGAGCGGCAATGAGCAGTTCTTC. Its translation is CASSSRSGNEQFF.

The gene calls are TRBV20-1 and TRBJ2-3; a possible D gene is TRBD1 (6 bases). This CDR3 spans 13 amino acids. V dropped 3 bases and J dropped 8 bases, with 15 bases sitting between them. Germline V gene lookup returns CDR1 DFQATT and CDR2 SNEGSKA (reference sequence). This chain's CDR3 is CSASWGQAPTQYF. Here the CDR3 DNA reads TGCAGTGCTAGTTGGGGGCAGGCGCCTACGCAGTATTTT.

The rearrangement links TRBV28 to TRBJ2-7; no clear D. There are 11 residues in the CDR3. Trimming took 4 bases from V and 3 from J, leaving 4 bases between them. Per the germline V gene, CDR1 is MDHEN and CDR2 is SYDVKM. CDR3 nucleotide sequence: TGTGCCAGCAGTTCACACTACGAGCAGTACTTC. Residues: CASSSHYEQYF.

The J gene is TRBJ1-4, the V gene TRBV5-1, with 10 bases identical to TRBD1. This CDR3 has 18 residues. The germline V gene has CDR1 SGHRS and CDR2 YFSETQ. The V segment lost 5 bases and the J segment 0 bases; nucleotides outside the gene matches: 10. The CDR3 here is CASRHLRDRGSTNEKLFF. CDR3 coding DNA: TGCGCCAGCAGACATCTCCGGGACAGGGGATCAACTAATGAAAAACTGTTTTTT.

The chain combines TRBV28 with TRBJ1-1; tentatively, D is TRBD1 (5 bases). CDR3 length equals 15 residues. From germline, CDR1 is MDHEN and CDR2 SYDVKM. The V end was cut by 3 bases, the J end by 4 bases, with 15 bases between. CDR3 in amino acids: CASSFRTVGGTEAFF. In DNA, the CDR3 is TGTGCCAGCAGTTTCCGTACCGTGGGGGGCACTGAAGCTTTCTTT.

The chain joins TRBV6-2 or TRBV6-3 to TRBJ1-2; D ambiguous. Trimming shortened V by 6 bases and J by 8 bases, and 13 bases separated the two germline ends. This CDR3 is built from 12 residues. Germline CDR1 and CDR2: MNHEY and SVGEGT. The CDR3, as DNA: TGTGCCAGCAGCCCCCTGGGCCGGGGCTACACCTTC. Translated: CASSPLGRGYTF.

V is TRBV6-5 and J is TRBJ1-5; D possibly corresponds to TRBD1 (5 bases). Germline values: CDR1 MNHEY, CDR2 SVGAGI. Deletions cut 7 bases from V and 5 bases from J, with 18 bases between. CDR3 length: 15 residues. CDR3 loop: CASITDGDGHQPQHF. The DNA of the CDR3 is TGTGCCAGCATCACCGACGGGGACGGGCATCAGCCCCAGCATTTT.

V gene TRBV12-3 or TRBV12-4 combines with J gene TRBJ1-2; D is perhaps TRBD1 (6 bases). Trimming stripped 5 bases from V and 5 bases from J, with 12 bases between. This CDR3 is built from 13 residues. CDR3 sequence (DNA): TGTGCCAGCAGTGGGAGGAGGGGGTATGGCTACACCTTC. It is translated as CASSGRRGYGYTF.

The sample holds a few counts of this clone. This chain connects TRBV6-5 to TRBJ1-6, with D unresolved. This CDR3 is 13 amino acids long. Germline V lookup: CDR1 MNHEY, CDR2 SVGAGI. V shed 6 bases and J shed 7 bases, with 10 bases lying between them. CDR3 amino acids: CASRVFRNSPLHF. CDR3 DNA: TGTGCCAGCAGGGTATTCAGAAATTCACCCCTCCACTTT.

As concerns this clone: The sample carries other DNA sequences with the same CDR3. V is TRBV30 and J is TRBJ2-7; D gene ambiguous. Germline V gene sequence: CDR1 GTSNPN, CDR2 SVGIG (reference sequence). V lost 2 bases, J lost 4 bases, and 6 bases lay in between. CDR3 length: 11 residues. The CDR3 region has the DNA TGTGCCTGGAGTTTGGGATACGAGCAGTACTTC. This encodes CAWSLGYEQYF.

This chain connects TRBV3-1 (or the pseudogene TRBV3-2) to TRBJ1-1; D remains ambiguous. Trimming left V 1 base short and J 4 bases short, with 7 bases between. The CDR3 is 13 amino acids. The V gene's germline CDR1 is LGHDT and CDR2 YNNKEL (reference sequence). The CDR3: CASSQAPVTEAFF. The CDR3 DNA follows: TGTGCCAGCAGCCAAGCTCCCGTCACTGAAGCTTTCTTT.

This clone came up once. The rearrangement uses TRBV2 and TRBJ2-2; D uncertain. Germline CDR1 SNHLY, CDR2 FYNNEI. CDR3 length: 12 amino acids. V was clipped by 6 bases and J by 6 bases, with 8 bases between them. The CDR3: CASRLYPGELFF. CDR3 sequence (DNA): TGTGCCAGCAGGTTATACCCCGGGGAGCTGTTTTTT. Combining the CDR3 with reference TRBV2 and TRBJ2-2 gives the whole variable domain EPEVTQTPSHQVTQMGQEVILRCVPISNHLYFYWYRQILGQKVEFLVSFYNNEISEKSEIFDDQFSVERPDGSNFTLKIRSTKLEDSAMYFCASRLYPGELFFGEGSRLTVL.